A selection of T cell receptor beta chains follows, all from one sample in a study of T cells in Graves' hyperthyroidism and ophthalmopathy. TCRdb passed the multiplex PCR reads through MiXCR, listing each CDR3 protein once. The sample lists about 420,000 distinct CDR3 sequences, approximately 14% occurring once. The specimen sequenced was blood. The source of these receptors is a young woman with Graves' hyperthyroidism. The CDR3 runs from the conserved cysteine through the conserved F or W. The D gene is left open where the match is weak. The size entry is marked missing in some rows and otherwise reads once, few, many or a size class.

>11|TRBV18|many|TRBJ2-5|-
TGTGCCAGTTCCATATGGGAGACCCAGTACTTC
CASSIWETQYF
>20|TRBV18|-|TRBJ1-1|-
TGTGCCAGCTCACCTCACCCCCACTTGAGGGTTATAGAGATGAACACTGAAGCTTTCTTT
CASSPHPHLRVIEMNTEAFF
>15|TRBV12-3/TRBV12-4|many|TRBJ2-5|-
TGTGCCAGCAGCAACCGGGGGACCGGAGGGGAGACCCAGTACTTC
CASSNRGTGGETQYF
>15|TRBV3-1|many|TRBJ2-1|TRBD2
TGTGCCAGCAGTCGAGGGACTAGCGGGACCCCTGAGCAGTTCTTC
CASSRGTSGTPEQFF
>16|TRBV4-1|few|TRBJ2-7|TRBD2
TGCGCCAGCAGCCAGTCTCCGGGACTAGGGATCCACGAGCAGTACTTC
CASSQSPGLGIHEQYF
>15|TRBV5-1|-|TRBJ2-5|-
TGCGCCAGCAGCTTGGTTTTAGTCAGAAGAGAGACCCAGTACTTC
CASSLVLVRRETQYF
>13|TRBV20-1|-|TRBJ2-7|TRBD2
TGCAGTGCTAGAGGAAGCGGGAGCTACGAGCAGTACTTC
CSARGSGSYEQYF
>16|TRBV9|few|TRBJ2-2|TRBD2
TGTGCCAGCAGCGTTCGACTAGCGGGGGGGCACGGGGAGCTGTTTTTT
CASSVRLAGGHGELFF
>16|TRBV29-1|-|TRBJ2-5|TRBD1
TGCAGCGTTGAGGGACAGGGGGCAGGGGTAGTTGAGACCCAGTACTTC
CSVEGQGAGVVETQYF
>14|TRBV6-2/TRBV6-3|-|TRBJ1-2|-
TGTGCCAGCAGTTTTAGTAGGGGGTTGGGCGGCTACACCTTC
CASSFSRGLGGYTF
>13|TRBV19|few|TRBJ1-1|-
TGTGCCAGTAGTATTGCAGGGCTAGTGGAAGCTTTCTTT
CASSIAGLVEAFF
>15|TRBV5-1|once|TRBJ1-4|-
TGCGCCAGCAGTATACAGGGAGGAGGTAGTGAAAAACTGTTTTTT
CASSIQGGGSEKLFF
>17|TRBV13|few|TRBJ1-2|-
TGTGCCAGCAGCTTAAGCCCTGGGGGGGCCCCTGGTTATGGCTACACCTTC
CASSLSPGGAPGYGYTF
>14|TRBV28|few|TRBJ1-2|-
TGTGCCAGCAGTTTCCTCGGGAAGGGCTTTGGCTACACCTTC
CASSFLGKGFGYTF
>14|TRBV10-3|many|TRBJ1-1|-
TGTGCCATCAGTCTAGGGCAAGGGGAGACTGAAGCTTTCTTT
CAISLGQGETEAFF
>16|TRBV7-8|many|TRBJ1-4|-
TGTGCCAGCAGCTTAGCGTTGGGCGCAACTAATGAAAAACTGTTTTTT
CASSLALGATNEKLFF
>17|TRBV12-5|-|TRBJ2-2|TRBD1
TGTGCTAGTGGTTTGGTACCAGGGACAGAGAACACCGGGGAGCTGTTTTTT
CASGLVPGTENTGELFF
>15|TRBV15|-|TRBJ2-7|-
TGTGCCGCCAGCAGAAGAGAACAGGACCCCTACGAGCAGTACTTC
CAASRREQDPYEQYF
>14|TRBV7-2|many|TRBJ2-5|TRBD2
TGTGCCTGCGGCCGCGGGGGGGCCGGAGAGACCCAGTACTTC
CACGRGGAGETQYF
>14|TRBV11-2|many|TRBJ1-5|-
TGTGCCAGCAGCTTAAGGGGGGATTTTCAGCCCCAGCATTTT
CASSLRGDFQPQHF
>15|TRBV20-1|many|TRBJ2-7|TRBD2
TGCAGTGCTAGAGATCTCGGACTAGTGACCTACGAGCAGTACTTC
CSARDLGLVTYEQYF
>16|TRBV28|many|TRBJ1-5|TRBD1
TGTGCCAGCAGTCTCCTTGGGTCAGGGGGCGATCAGCCCCAGCATTTT
CASSLLGSGGDQPQHF
>14|TRBV6-1|few|TRBJ2-5|-
TGTGCCAGCAGCTCCAGGGGTGGCATAGAGACCCAGTACTTC
CASSSRGGIETQYF
>14|TRBV2|many|TRBJ2-3|-
TGTGCCAGCAGTGGCCGGACAGGCACAGATACGCAGTATTTT
CASSGRTGTDTQYF
>14|TRBV27|many|TRBJ2-1|-
TGTGCCAGCATTCCAGGGGGGAACTACAATGAGCAGTTCTTC
CASIPGGNYNEQFF
>16|TRBV6-5|few|TRBJ2-6|-
TGTGCCAGCAGTTACTCCTTAAACTCTGGGGCCAACGTCCTGACTTTC
CASSYSLNSGANVLTF
>12|TRBV12-3/TRBV12-4|few|TRBJ1-6|-
TGTGCCAGCAGTTTTCAGGGAGGGGCCCTCCACTTT
CASSFQGGALHF
>14|TRBV6-1|many|TRBJ2-7|TRBD1
TGTGCCAGCAGTGAAGGACAGGGTTCTTGGGAGCAGTACTTC
CASSEGQGSWEQYF
>15|TRBV29-1|few|TRBJ2-7|TRBD1
TGCAGCGTTGGGGTGGGGACAGGGGGTGTCAACGAGCAGTACTTC
CSVGVGTGGVNEQYF
>14|TRBV5-1|-|TRBJ2-7|TRBD1
TGCGCCAGCAGCTCCGGGACAGCAGACTACGAGCAGTACTTC
CASSSGTADYEQYF
>14|TRBV9|many|TRBJ1-6|TRBD1
TGTGCCAGCAGCTTAGGACAGGGTCCTTCACCCCTCCACTTT
CASSLGQGPSPLHF
>15|TRBV20-1|many|TRBJ1-5|TRBD1
TGCAGTGCTGTGGGACCTGACAGGGGTGGTCAGCCCCAGCATTTT
CSAVGPDRGGQPQHF
>13|TRBV12-3/TRBV12-4|many|TRBJ1-6|-
TGTGCCAGCAGTTCCTCAGACAATTCACCCCTCCACTTT
CASSSSDNSPLHF
>12|TRBV2|-|TRBJ2-5|-
TGTGCCAGAGGGACACCACAAGAGACCCAGTACTTC
CARGTPQETQYF
>15|TRBV7-9|many|TRBJ2-5|-
TGTGCCAGCAGTTTCGGACGGAATCGACAAGAGACCCAGTACTTC
CASSFGRNRQETQYF
>16|TRBV3-1|-|TRBJ2-2|TRBD2
TGTGCCAGCAGCCAAGAAGTAGCGGGAGGGTACGGGGAGCTGTTTTTT
CASSQEVAGGYGELFF
>14|TRBV7-2|many|TRBJ1-5|-
TGTGCCAGCAGCCCGGAGATCAGCAATCAGCCCCAGCATTTT
CASSPEISNQPQHF
>15|TRBV2|many|TRBJ2-3|TRBD1
TGTGCCAGCAAGAAAGGCCAGGGGGGCACAGATACGCAGTATTTT
CASKKGQGGTDTQYF
>14|TRBV20-1|many|TRBJ2-2|-
TGCAGTGCTAGCGTGACAGCAAACACCGGGGAGCTGTTTTTT
CSASVTANTGELFF
>17|TRBV6-5|many|TRBJ2-3|-
TGTGCCAGCAGTTACTCCAGAGGCCCATCTAGCACAGATACGCAGTATTTT
CASSYSRGPSSTDTQYF
>16|TRBV27|few|TRBJ1-2|TRBD1
TGTGCCAGCAGCCCACAGGGGGATGGTGATGTCGGTGGCTACACCTTC
CASSPQGDGDVGGYTF
>14|TRBV7-3|-|TRBJ2-5|-
TGTGCCAGCAGCTTGAGGGGGGGGCCAGAGACCCAGTACTTC
CASSLRGGPETQYF
>17|TRBV5-1|many|TRBJ2-3|TRBD1
TGCGCCAGCAGCTTGGGGTGGACAGGGGGCATGACAGATACGCAGTATTTT
CASSLGWTGGMTDTQYF
>14|TRBV6-1|many|TRBJ2-7|TRBD1
TGTGCCAGCAGCGACAGGGGGGACTTGTACGAGCAGTACTTC
CASSDRGDLYEQYF
>14|TRBV6-5|-|TRBJ1-1|TRBD1
TGTGCCAGCAGTTTAAAATACAGGGGACTCGAAGCTTTCTTT
CASSLKYRGLEAFF
>14|TRBV5-1|few|TRBJ2-2|-
TGCGCCAGCAGCCCTCCACCGCCAATCGGGGAGCTGTTTTTT
CASSPPPPIGELFF
>15|TRBV7-2|many|TRBJ2-7|-
TGTGCCAGCAGCTTAAACCCAGGGGGGACCTACGAGCAGTACTTC
CASSLNPGGTYEQYF
>15|TRBV4-3|few|TRBJ1-2|-
TGCGCCAGCAGCCAAGGAAACAGGCCCGAGTATGGCTACACCTTC
CASSQGNRPEYGYTF
>16|TRBV6-2/TRBV6-3|-|TRBJ2-7|-
TGTGCCAGCAGTTATGGCCCCGCCGGGGCCAACTACGAGCAGTACTTC
CASSYGPAGANYEQYF
>12|TRBV29-1|few|TRBJ2-7|-
TGCAGCGAACCGACAGAGCGGAACGAGCAGTACTTC
CSEPTERNEQYF
>11|TRBV2|many|TRBJ2-1|-
TGTGCCAGCACTTGGGGACATGAGCAGTTCTTC
CASTWGHEQFF
>16|TRBV9|few|TRBJ2-2|TRBD2
TGTGCCAGCAGCTTCCTAGCGGGAGCTGGCGCCGGGGAGCTGTTTTTT
CASSFLAGAGAGELFF
>16|TRBV12-3/TRBV12-4|many|TRBJ1-1|-
TGTGCCAGCAGTCCCGGACAGAAGTTACTCCGCTTTGAAGCTTTCTTT
CASSPGQKLLRFEAFF